This entry features one TCR beta chain sequence. The record originates from a study of T cells in localized non-small cell lung cancer. The CDR3 sequence is 11 residues long. Germline loops: CDR1 SEHNR, CDR2 FQNEAQ (reference sequence). Here immunoSEQ multiplex PCR was the method, and the copy in TCRdb shows in-frame clones only, minus some. The repertoire consists of roughly 70,000 clones, with about 86% occurring once and the leading ten covering 21%. The J gene is TRBJ2-5, the V gene TRBV7-9, with 7 positions matching TRBD1. The sample consisted of peripheral blood, taken before any cancer treatment. This receptor was taken from a male donor older than 55 with stage III squamous cell lung carcinoma. DNA of the CDR3: TGTGCAGGACAGGAGCAAGAGACCCAGTACTTC. Amino acids: CAGQEQETQYF.